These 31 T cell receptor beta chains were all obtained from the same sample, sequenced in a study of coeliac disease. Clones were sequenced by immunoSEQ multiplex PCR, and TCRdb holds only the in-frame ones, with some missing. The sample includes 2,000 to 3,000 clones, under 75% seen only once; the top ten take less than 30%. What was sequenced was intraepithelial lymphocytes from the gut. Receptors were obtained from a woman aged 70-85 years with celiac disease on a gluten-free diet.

CDR3 loop: CASSQVTGDSGNTIYF. The CDR3 DNA is TGTGCCAGCAGCCAAGTAACAGGAGACTCTGGAAACACCATATATTTT. This chain joins TRBV4-2 and TRBJ1-3, with a possible D match to TRBD1 (5 bases). V dropped 1 base and J dropped 0 bases, with 10 bases sitting between them. The germline gives CDR1 LGHNA, CDR2 YNFKEQ. The CDR3 extends over 16 amino acids.

CDR3 coding DNA: TGTGCCAGTAGTATTACGGAAAGGGGAACTCATGGCTACACCTTC. Translated: CASSITERGTHGYTF. This chain links TRBV19 with TRBJ1-2, with D possibly matching TRBD1 (5 bases). Germline assignment: CDR1 LNHDA and CDR2 SQIVND (reference sequence). Trimming stripped 3 bases from V and 6 bases from J, with 17 bases between. CDR3 length equals 15 residues.

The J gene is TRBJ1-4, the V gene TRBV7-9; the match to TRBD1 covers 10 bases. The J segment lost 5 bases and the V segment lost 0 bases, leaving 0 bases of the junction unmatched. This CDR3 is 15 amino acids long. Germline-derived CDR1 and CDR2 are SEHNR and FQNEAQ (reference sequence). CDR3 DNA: TGTGCCAGCAGCTTAGCGGGACAGGGGAATGAAAAACTGTTTTTT. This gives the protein CASSLAGQGNEKLFF.

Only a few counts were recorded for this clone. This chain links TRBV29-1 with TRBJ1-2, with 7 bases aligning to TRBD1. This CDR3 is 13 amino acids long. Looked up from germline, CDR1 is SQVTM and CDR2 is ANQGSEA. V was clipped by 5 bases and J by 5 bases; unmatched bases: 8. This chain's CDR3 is CSVSLAGGYGYTF. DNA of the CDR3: TGCAGCGTTTCCCTCGCAGGGGGATATGGCTACACCTTC.

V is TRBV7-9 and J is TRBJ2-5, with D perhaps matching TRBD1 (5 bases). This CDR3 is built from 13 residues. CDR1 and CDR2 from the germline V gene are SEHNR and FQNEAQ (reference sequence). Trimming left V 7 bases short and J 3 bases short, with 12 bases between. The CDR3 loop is CASTIQDKETQYF. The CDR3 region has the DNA TGTGCCAGCACCATACAGGATAAAGAGACCCAGTACTTC.

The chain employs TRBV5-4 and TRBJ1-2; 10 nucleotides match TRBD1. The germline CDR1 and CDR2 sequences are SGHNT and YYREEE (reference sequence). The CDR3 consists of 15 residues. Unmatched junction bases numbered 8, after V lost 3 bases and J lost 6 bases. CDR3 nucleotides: TGTGCCAGCAGCTCCCGGGACAGGGGCGGGGATGGCTACACCTTC. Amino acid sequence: CASSSRDRGGDGYTF.

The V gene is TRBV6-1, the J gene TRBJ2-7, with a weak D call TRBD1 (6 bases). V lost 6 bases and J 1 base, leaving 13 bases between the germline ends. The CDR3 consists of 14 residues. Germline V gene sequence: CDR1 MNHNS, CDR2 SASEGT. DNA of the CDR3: TGTGCCAGCAGGCCGGGACACAGGTCCTACGAGCAGTACTTC. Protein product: CASRPGHRSYEQYF.

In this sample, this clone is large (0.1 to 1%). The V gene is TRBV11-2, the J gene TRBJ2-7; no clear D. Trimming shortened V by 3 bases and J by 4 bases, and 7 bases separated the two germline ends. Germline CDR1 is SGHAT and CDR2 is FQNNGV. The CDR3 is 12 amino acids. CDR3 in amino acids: CASSLGFYEQYV. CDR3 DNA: TGTGCCAGCAGCTTGGGCTTTTACGAGCAGTACGTC.

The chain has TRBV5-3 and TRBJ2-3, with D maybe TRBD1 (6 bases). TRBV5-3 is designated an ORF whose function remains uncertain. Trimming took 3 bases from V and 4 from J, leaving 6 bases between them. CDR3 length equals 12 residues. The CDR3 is CARSWTADTQYF. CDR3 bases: TGTGCCAGAAGCTGGACAGCAGATACGCAGTATTTT.

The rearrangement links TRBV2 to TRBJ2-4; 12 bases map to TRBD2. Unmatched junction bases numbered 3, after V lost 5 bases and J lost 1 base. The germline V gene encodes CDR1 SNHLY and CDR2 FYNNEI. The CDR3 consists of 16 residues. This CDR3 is CASSWTSGTAKNIQYF. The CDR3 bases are TGTGCCAGCAGTTGGACTAGCGGGACGGCCAAAAACATTCAGTACTTC.

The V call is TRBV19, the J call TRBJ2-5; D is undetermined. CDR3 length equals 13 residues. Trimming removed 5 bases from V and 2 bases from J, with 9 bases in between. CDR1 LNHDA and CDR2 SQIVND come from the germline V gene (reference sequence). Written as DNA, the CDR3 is TGTGCCAGTAGTGCCGCCCAGCAAGAGACCCAGTACTTC. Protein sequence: CASSAAQQETQYF.

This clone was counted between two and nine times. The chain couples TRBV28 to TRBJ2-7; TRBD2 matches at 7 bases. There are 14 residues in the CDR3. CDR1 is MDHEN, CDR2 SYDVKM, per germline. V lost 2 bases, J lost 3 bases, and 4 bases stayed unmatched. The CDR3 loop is CASSLVGGSYEQYF. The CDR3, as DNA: TGTGCCAGCAGTTTAGTCGGGGGGAGCTACGAGCAGTACTTC.

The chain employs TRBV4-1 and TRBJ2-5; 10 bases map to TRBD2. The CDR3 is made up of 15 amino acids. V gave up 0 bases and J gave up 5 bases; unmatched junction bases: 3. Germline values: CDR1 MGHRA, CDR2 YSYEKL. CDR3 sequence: CASSQDGTSAETQYF. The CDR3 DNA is TGCGCCAGCAGCCAAGATGGGACTAGCGCGGAGACCCAGTACTTC.

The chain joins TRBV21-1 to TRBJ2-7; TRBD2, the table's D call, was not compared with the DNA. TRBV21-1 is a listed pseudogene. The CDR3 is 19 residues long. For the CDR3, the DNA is TGTGCCAGCATCTGTCCTCTTAGCGGGAGGGCCGGACGCTCCTACGAGCAGTACGTC. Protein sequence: CASICPLSGRAGRSYEQYV.

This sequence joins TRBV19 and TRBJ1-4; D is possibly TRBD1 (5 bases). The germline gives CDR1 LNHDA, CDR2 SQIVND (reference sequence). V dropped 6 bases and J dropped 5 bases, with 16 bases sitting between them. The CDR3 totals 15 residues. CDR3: CASSTGTGGNEKLFF. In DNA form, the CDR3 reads TGTGCCAGTAGCACCGGGACCGGGGGGAATGAAAAACTGTTTTTT.

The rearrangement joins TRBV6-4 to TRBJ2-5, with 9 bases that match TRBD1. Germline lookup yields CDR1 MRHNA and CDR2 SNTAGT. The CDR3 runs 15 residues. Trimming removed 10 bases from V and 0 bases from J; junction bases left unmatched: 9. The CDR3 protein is CATPKWDRDQETQYF. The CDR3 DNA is TGTGCCACGCCTAAATGGGACAGGGACCAAGAGACCCAGTACTTC.

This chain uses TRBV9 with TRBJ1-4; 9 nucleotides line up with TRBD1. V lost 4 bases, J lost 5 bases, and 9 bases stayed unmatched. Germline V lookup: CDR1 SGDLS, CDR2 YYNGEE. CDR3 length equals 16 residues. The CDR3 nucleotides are TGTGCCAGCAGCCCCAGACGCGGGACAGGGAATGAAAAACTGTTTTTT. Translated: CASSPRRGTGNEKLFF.

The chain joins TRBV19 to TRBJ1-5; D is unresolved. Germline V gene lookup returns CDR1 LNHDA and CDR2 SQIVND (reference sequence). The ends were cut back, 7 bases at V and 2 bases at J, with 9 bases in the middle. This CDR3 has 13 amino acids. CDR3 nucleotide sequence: TGTGCCAGTAAACCGGGTGGCAATCAGCCCCAGCATTTT. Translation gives CASKPGGNQPQHF.

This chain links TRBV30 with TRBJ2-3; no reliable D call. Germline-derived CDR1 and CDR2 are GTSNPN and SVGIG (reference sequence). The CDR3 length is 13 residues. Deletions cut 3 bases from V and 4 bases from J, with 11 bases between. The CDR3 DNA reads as TGTGCCTGGAGCCAGATTAGCTCAGATACGCAGTATTTT. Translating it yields CAWSQISSDTQYF.

Here the CDR3 reads CASSQVSGGGYEQYV. CDR3 nucleotides: TGCGCCAGCAGCCAAGTGTCAGGGGGTGGGTACGAGCAGTACGTC. The V gene is TRBV4-1, the J gene TRBJ2-7, with 7 bases identical to TRBD1. Losses at the gene ends were 1 base for V and 4 bases for J; bases not matched to a gene: 7. From germline, CDR1 is MGHRA and CDR2 YSYEKL. The CDR3 is 15 residues long.

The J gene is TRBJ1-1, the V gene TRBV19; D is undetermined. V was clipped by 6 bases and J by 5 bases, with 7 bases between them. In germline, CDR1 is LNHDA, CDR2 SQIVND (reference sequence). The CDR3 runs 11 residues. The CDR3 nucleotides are TGTGCCAGTAGCCTCGTGACTGAAGCTTTCTTT. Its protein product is CASSLVTEAFF. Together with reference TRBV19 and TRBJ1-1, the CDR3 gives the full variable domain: DGGITQSPKYLFRKEGQNVTLSCEQNLNHDAMYWYRQDPGQGLRLIYYSQIVNDFQKGDIAEGYSVSREKKESFPLTVTSAQKNPTAFYLCASSLVTEAFFGQGTRLTVV.

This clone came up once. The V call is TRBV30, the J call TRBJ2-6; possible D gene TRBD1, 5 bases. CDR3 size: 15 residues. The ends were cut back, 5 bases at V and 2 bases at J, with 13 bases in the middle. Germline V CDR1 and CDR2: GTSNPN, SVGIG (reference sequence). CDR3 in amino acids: CAWGVKGAGANVLTF. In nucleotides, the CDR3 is TGTGCCTGGGGGGTCAAAGGGGCTGGGGCCAACGTCCTGACTTTC.

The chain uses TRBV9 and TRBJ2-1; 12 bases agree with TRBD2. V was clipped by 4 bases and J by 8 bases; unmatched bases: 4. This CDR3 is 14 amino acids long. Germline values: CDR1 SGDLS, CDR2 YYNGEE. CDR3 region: CASSSGLAGYEQFF. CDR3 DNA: TGTGCCAGCAGCTCGGGACTAGCGGGCTATGAGCAGTTCTTC.

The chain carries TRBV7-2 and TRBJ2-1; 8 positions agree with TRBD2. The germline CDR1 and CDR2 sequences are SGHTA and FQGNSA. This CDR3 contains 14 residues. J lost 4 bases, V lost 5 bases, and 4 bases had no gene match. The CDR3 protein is CASSVSGTYNEQFF. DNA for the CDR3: TGTGCCAGCAGCGTTAGCGGGACTTACAATGAGCAGTTCTTC.

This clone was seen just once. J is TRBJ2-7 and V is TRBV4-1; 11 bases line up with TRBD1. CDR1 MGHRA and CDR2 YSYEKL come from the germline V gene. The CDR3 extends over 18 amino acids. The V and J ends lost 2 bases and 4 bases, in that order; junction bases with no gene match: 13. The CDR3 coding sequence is TGCGCCAGCAGCCAAAAACACCAGCGGGACAGGGGGAGTTACGAGCAGTACTTC. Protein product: CASSQKHQRDRGSYEQYF.

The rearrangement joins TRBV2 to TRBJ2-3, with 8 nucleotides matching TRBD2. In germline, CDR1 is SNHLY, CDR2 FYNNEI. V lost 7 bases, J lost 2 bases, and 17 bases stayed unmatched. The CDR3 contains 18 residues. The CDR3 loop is CASNPPNGLAGDTDTQYF. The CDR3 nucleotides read TGTGCCAGCAATCCTCCGAACGGACTAGCAGGCGACACAGATACGCAGTATTTT.

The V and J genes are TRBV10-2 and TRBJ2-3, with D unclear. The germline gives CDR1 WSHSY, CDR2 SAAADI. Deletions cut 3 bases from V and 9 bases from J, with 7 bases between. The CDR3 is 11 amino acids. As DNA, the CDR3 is TGCGCCAGCAGTGAAGCATGGACGCAGTATTTT. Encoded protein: CASSEAWTQYF.

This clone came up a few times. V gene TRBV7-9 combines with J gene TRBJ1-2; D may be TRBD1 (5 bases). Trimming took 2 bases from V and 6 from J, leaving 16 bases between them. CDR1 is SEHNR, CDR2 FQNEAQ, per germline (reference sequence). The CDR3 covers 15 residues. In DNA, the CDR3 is TGTGCCAGCAGCTTATTAGGTCAGGGCGACGATGGCTACACCTTC. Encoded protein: CASSLLGQGDDGYTF.

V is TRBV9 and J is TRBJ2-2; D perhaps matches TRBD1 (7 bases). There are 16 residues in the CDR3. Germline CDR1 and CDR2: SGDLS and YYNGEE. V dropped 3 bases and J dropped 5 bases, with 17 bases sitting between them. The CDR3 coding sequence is TGTGCCAGCAGCGCTACCACAGGGGCGGGGACCGGGGAGCTGTTTTTT. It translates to CASSATTGAGTGELFF.

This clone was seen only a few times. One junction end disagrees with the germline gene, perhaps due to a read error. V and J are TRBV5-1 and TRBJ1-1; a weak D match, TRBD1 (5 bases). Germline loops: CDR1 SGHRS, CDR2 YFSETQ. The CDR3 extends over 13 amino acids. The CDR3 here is CASSQQGYTEAFF. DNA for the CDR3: TGTGCCAGCAGCCAGCAGGGATACACTGAAGCTTTCTTT.

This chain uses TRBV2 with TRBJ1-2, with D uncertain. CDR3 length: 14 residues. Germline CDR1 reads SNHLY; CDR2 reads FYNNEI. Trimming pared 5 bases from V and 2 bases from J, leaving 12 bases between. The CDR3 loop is CASSLGGLNYGYTF. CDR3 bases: TGTGCCAGCAGTCTAGGAGGTCTGAACTATGGCTACACCTTC.